This T cell receptor (beta chain) appears in the sequencing data of a study of blood T cell repertoires in COVID-19. Study in general: COVID-19 samples from acute and convalescent phases originated in the United States, Italy and Spain.

The CDR3 has 15 residues. From germline, CDR1 is SGHNT and CDR2 YYREEE (reference sequence). The V gene lost 2 bases and the J gene lost 6 bases, with 18 bases spanning the gap. Sequencing used immunoSEQ multiplex PCR; TCRdb keeps in-frame clones, though not all of them. This table has more than 80,000 clones, 80% to 90% appearing once. The TCR originated in a man aged 80 or over with acute or convalescent COVID-19. The specimen sequenced was peripheral blood. This chain connects TRBV5-4 to TRBJ2-7; D is possibly TRBD2 (6 bases). CDR3 residues: CASSFGGATRGEQYF. As DNA, the CDR3 is TGTGCCAGCAGCTTCGGCGGGGCCACGCGGGGCGAGCAGTACTTC.